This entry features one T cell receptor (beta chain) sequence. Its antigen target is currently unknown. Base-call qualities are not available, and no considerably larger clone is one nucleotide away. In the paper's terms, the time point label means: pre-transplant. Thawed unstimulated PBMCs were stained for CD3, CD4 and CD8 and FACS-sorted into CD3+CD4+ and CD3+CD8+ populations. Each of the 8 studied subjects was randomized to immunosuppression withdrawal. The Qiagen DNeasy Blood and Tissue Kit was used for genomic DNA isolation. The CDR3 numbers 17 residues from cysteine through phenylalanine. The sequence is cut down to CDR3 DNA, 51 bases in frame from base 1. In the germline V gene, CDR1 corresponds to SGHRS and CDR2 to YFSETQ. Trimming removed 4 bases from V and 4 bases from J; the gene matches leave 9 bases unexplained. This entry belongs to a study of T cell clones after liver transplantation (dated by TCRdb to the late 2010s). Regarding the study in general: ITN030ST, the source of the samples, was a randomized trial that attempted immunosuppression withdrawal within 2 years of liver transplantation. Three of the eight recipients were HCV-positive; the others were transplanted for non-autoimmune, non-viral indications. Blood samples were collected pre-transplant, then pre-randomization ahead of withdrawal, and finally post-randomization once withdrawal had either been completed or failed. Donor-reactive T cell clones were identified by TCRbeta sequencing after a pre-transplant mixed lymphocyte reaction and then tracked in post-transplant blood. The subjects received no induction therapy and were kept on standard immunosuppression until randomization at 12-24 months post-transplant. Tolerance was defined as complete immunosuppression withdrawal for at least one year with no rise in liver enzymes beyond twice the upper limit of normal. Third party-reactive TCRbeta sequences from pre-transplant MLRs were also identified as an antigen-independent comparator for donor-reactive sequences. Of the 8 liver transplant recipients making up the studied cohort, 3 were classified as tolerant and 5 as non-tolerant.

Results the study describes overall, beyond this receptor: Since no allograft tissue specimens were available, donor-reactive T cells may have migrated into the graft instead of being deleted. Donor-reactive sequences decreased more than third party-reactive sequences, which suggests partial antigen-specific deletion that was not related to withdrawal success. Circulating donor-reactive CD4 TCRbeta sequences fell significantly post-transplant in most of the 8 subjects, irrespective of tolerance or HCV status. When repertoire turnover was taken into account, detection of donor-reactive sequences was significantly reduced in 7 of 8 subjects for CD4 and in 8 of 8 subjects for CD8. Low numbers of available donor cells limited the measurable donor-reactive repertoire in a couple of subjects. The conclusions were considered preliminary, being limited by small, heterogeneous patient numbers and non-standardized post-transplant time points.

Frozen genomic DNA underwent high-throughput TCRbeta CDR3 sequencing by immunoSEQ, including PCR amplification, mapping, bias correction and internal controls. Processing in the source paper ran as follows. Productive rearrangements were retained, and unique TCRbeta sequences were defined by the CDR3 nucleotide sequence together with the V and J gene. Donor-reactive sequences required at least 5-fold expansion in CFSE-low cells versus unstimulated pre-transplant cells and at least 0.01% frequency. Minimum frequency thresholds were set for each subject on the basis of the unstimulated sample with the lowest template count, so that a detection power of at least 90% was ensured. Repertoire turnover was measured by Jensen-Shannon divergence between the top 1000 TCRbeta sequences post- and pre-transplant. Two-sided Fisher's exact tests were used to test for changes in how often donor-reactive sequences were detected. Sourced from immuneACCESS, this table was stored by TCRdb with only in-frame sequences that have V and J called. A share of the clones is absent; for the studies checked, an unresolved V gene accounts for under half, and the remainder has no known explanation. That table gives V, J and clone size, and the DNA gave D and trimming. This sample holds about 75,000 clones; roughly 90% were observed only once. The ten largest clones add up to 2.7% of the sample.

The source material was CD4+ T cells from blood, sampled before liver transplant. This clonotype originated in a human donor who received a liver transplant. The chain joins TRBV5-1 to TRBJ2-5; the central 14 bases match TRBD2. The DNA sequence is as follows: TGCGCCAGCAGCCCCGGGACTAGCGGGAGCGGGATAGAGACCCAGTACTTC. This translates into CASSPGTSGSGIETQYF.